These 10 T cell receptor beta chains came from one sample sequenced in a study of early T cells in non-severe SARS-CoV-2 infection. MiXCR, run by TCRdb on the 5' RACE reads, gives a single entry per CDR3 protein. The sample contains more than 65,000 distinct CDR3 sequences, around 12% of which appear only once. The sequencing here drew on whole blood, taken at baseline. These receptors came from an adult who was a healthcare worker with PCR-confirmed SARS-CoV-2 infection or an uninfected control (not recorded which).

Of note for this clonotype: Its ends do not fully match the called genes, so a read error is possible. The rearrangement uses TRBV6-5 and TRBJ2-7, with unresolved D. Germline CDR1 MNHEY, CDR2 SVGAGI. This CDR3 has 14 residues. The CDR3 DNA sequence: TGTGCCAGCAGTGACTCGTCAAGCTCCTACGAGCAGTACTTC. Its protein is CASSDSSSSYEQYF.

The chain has TRBV12-3 or TRBV12-4 and TRBJ2-6; D perhaps matches TRBD1 (8 bases). CDR3 length equals 19 residues. Trimming left V 3 bases short and J 1 base short, with 19 bases between. The CDR3: CASSFRTGRGNSGANVLTF. For the CDR3, the DNA is TGTGCCAGCAGTTTTCGGACAGGGAGGGGTAATTCTGGGGCCAACGTCCTGACTTTC.

The sample holds a few counts of this clonotype. V usage is TRBV7-3 and J usage is TRBJ2-2; 10 nucleotides match TRBD1. V shed 2 bases and J 4 bases; nucleotides not matched to a gene: 4. Germline V CDR1 and CDR2: SGHTA, FQGTGA. CDR3 length: 16 amino acids. CDR3 region: CASSLRQGARTGELFF. CDR3 nucleotides: TGTGCCAGCAGCTTACGACAGGGGGCGCGCACCGGGGAGCTGTTTTTT.

This clonotype has at least ten counts. The V gene is TRBV29-1, the J gene TRBJ2-5, with 12 bases aligning to TRBD2. CDR3 length: 15 residues. V was clipped by 6 bases and J by 2 bases; unmatched bases: 7. Germline V gene data show CDR1 as SQVTM and CDR2 as ANQGSEA. Here the CDR3 reads CSVRLAGAVQETQYF. The CDR3 nucleotides read TGCAGCGTGCGACTAGCGGGGGCCGTACAAGAGACCCAGTACTTC.

This clonotype was seen more than once but under ten times. This chain connects TRBV28 to TRBJ1-1; maybe TRBD1 (6 bases). Germline values: CDR1 MDHEN, CDR2 SYDVKM. V lost 7 bases and J lost 0, with 21 bases in between. The CDR3 is 17 amino acids. CDR3 protein: CASTFPGARSMNTEAFF. The CDR3 DNA reads TGTGCCAGCACTTTTCCGGGGGCGCGGTCCATGAACACTGAAGCTTTCTTT. The full variable domain, its missing parts supplied by reference TRBV28 and TRBJ1-1, is DVKVTQSSRYLVKRTGEKVFLECVQDMDHENMFWYRQDPGLGLRLIYFSYDVKMKEKGDIPEGYSVSREKKERFSLILESASTNQTSMYLCASTFPGARSMNTEAFFGQGTRLTVV.

CDR3 DNA: TGCGCCAGCAGCTTGTCCAGGGTTGATGGCTACACCTTC. Protein product: CASSLSRVDGYTF. This sequence joins TRBV5-1 and TRBJ1-2, with D perhaps matching TRBD1 (5 bases). The CDR3 totals 13 residues. CDR1 SGHRS and CDR2 YFSETQ come from the germline V gene. The V and J ends lost 1 base and 6 bases respectively, with 10 bases between them.

Only a few counts were recorded for this clonotype. The chain joins TRBV6-6 to TRBJ2-1; D possibly corresponds to TRBD1 (5 bases). This CDR3 spans 15 amino acids. CDR1 and CDR2 from the germline V gene are MNHNY and SVGAGI (reference sequence). Trimming pared 6 bases from V and 12 bases from J, leaving 24 bases between. The CDR3 DNA sequence: TGTGCCAGCAGGATCGACAGTGGCCCGACTGTCCCGCAGTTCTTC. Residues: CASRIDSGPTVPQFF.

This clonotype was counted ten times or more. The chain carries TRBV4-1 and TRBJ1-2; no definite D call. The germline CDR1 and CDR2 sequences are MGHRA and YSYEKL. The CDR3 extends over 14 amino acids. V lost 0 bases, J lost 5 bases, and 10 bases lay in between. This CDR3 reads CASSQDRRFYGYTF. The CDR3 DNA reads as TGCGCCAGCAGCCAAGACCGCCGCTTTTATGGCTACACCTTC.

This clonotype was recorded many times. This sequence joins TRBV5-1 and TRBJ1-4; D is undetermined. The germline V gene encodes CDR1 SGHRS and CDR2 YFSETQ. The V end lost 4 bases, the J end lost 9 bases, and 16 bases lay between the germline ends. The CDR3 loop spans 14 amino acids. CDR3 DNA: TGCGCCAGCAGCCTGATAGTAGGAGGAAAAAAACTGTTTTTT. It translates to CASSLIVGGKKLFF.

This clonotype has a count of ten or more. The gene calls are TRBV4-1 and TRBJ2-4; D is perhaps TRBD1 (6 bases). CDR1 and CDR2 from the germline V gene are MGHRA and YSYEKL. CDR3 length: 18 residues. The V gene lost 0 bases and the J gene lost 3 bases, with 18 bases spanning the gap. CDR3 protein: CASSQDIPRTGSKNIQYF. CDR3 coding DNA: TGCGCCAGCAGCCAAGATATTCCCAGAACAGGGAGCAAAAACATTCAGTACTTC.